Sequencing of this T cell receptor (beta chain) was carried out in a study of blood T cells in healthy people across ages. Study context: T cells yielded about one barcoded beta molecule per two cells through template switching.

About this clonotype: Its target is not known. Possible read error: a much larger clone is one base away.

The CDR3 is made up of 14 amino acids. CDR1 is KGHDR, CDR2 SFDVKD, per germline. It was with a sample-barcoded 5' primer and a J-beta primer mix that a second PCR of about 7 to 12 cycles was run. No fewer than 3 million CDR3-containing paired-end reads came from each sample. MiXCR, applied by TCRdb to the 5' RACE reads, yields one record per CDR3 protein. In the table there are some 550,000 distinct CDR3 sequences, around 48% of which are singletons. Regarding the study as a whole: Not knowing donor CMV status may have confounded expanded clonotype changes.

This rearrangement joins TRBV24-1 to TRBJ2-5; D is undetermined. The end of the DNA is better explained by TRBJ2-7, so the J call may be wrong. The sequenced sample consisted of blood. This sequence was found in an elderly man in good health. CDR3 nucleotides: TGTGCCACCTGTGATCCCGATTTAGCCTACGAGCAGTACTTC. Translating it yields CATCDPDLAYEQYF.